Presented here are 19 T cell receptor beta chains from one specimen sequenced in a study of type 1 and type 2 diabetes patients. PCR was run on genomic DNA. Amplification of the beta chain CDR3 used 30 forward and 13 reverse multiplex primers. TCRdb recomputed calls from the multiplex PCR reads with MiXCR, one row per CDR3 protein. The sample shows under 300,000 distinct CDR3 sequences, around 47% of them seen only once. Input material: peripheral blood mononuclear cells (PBMCs). These receptors came from a man between 18 and 29 years old with type 2 diabetes.

This clonotype was counted at least ten times. The chain recombines TRBV10-3 with TRBJ2-7; 7 bases map to TRBD1. The germline V gene encodes CDR1 ENHRY and CDR2 SYGVKD. This CDR3 has 14 residues. With V trimmed by 10 bases and J by 2 bases, 11 bases remained unmatched. The CDR3 DNA is TGTGCCACCCAGACCGGGACAGATACCTACGAGCAGTACTTC. Translated, it gives CATQTGTDTYEQYF.

In DNA, the CDR3 is TGTGCCATCAGTCGTGGGGGGTCGGGTGAGGATACGCAGTATTTT. Protein product: CAISRGGSGEDTQYF. The chain has TRBV10-3 and TRBJ2-3, with a weak D call TRBD2 (6 bases). Germline CDR1 and CDR2: ENHRY and SYGVKD. CDR3 size: 15 residues. The V end was cut by 5 bases, the J end by 6 bases, with 18 bases between.

This clonotype was seen repeatedly, ten times or more. The V gene is TRBV2, the J gene TRBJ2-5; unclear D gene. Trimming pared 3 bases from V and 5 bases from J, leaving 4 bases between. Germline values: CDR1 SNHLY, CDR2 FYNNEI. The CDR3 is 11 residues long. In DNA, the CDR3 is TGTGCCAGCAGTGAGCGGGAGACCCAGTACTTC. Translating it yields CASSERETQYF.

This rearrangement joins TRBV10-1 to TRBJ2-2; D is ambiguous. The V end was cut by 3 bases, the J end by 5 bases, with 19 bases between. The V gene's germline CDR1 is WNHNN and CDR2 SYGVQD (reference sequence). This CDR3 spans 17 amino acids. The CDR3, as DNA: TGCGCCAGCAGTGATCCCCGCCAGCTATCGGAGACCGGGGAGCTGTTTTTT. Protein sequence: CASSDPRQLSETGELFF.

The V gene is TRBV7-8, the J gene TRBJ2-7, with D hard to call. The V gene's germline CDR1 is SGHVS and CDR2 FQNEAQ. This CDR3 has 13 amino acids. V lost 4 bases and J lost 4, with 11 bases in between. In DNA form, the CDR3 reads TGTGCCAGCAGCTCCGACAACCTATACGAGCAGTACTTC. It codes for CASSSDNLYEQYF.

On this clonotype: A junction end diverges from the germline sequence, so it may reflect a read error. The genes are TRBV29-1 and TRBJ1-1; D is ambiguous. Germline V gene data show CDR1 as SQVTM and CDR2 as ANQGSEA. This CDR3 has 12 residues. The CDR3 loop reads CSVWAMNTEALF. As DNA, the CDR3 is TGCAGCGTTTGGGCCATGAACACTGAAGCTCTCTTT.

The rearrangement uses TRBV7-6 and TRBJ2-5; 10 bases match TRBD2. The assigned J gene may be wrong: the sequence end matches TRBJ2-3 better. Per germline, CDR1 SGHVS and CDR2 FNYEAQ. CDR3 length: 17 residues. CDR3: CASSFGSSGRAEDTQYF. In DNA, the CDR3 is TGTGCCAGCAGCTTTGGCTCCAGCGGGAGGGCCGAAGATACGCAGTATTTT.

DNA for the CDR3: TGTGCCAGCAGTGAACAGCGGTACTATGGCTACACCTTC. Translated: CASSEQRYYGYTF. The V gene is TRBV12-3 or TRBV12-4, the J gene TRBJ1-2; D ambiguous. V was clipped by 5 bases and J by 3 bases, with 10 bases between them. This CDR3 is 13 amino acids long.

V is TRBV12-3 or TRBV12-4 and J is TRBJ1-1; the D is unclear. The V gene lost 6 bases and the J gene lost 2 bases, with 13 bases spanning the gap. The CDR3 is 14 amino acids. The CDR3 sequence is CASRGRAGNTEAFF. The CDR3 DNA is TGTGCCAGCAGGGGGAGGGCAGGTAACACTGAAGCTTTCTTT.

This clonotype has more than one count but fewer than ten. The gene calls are TRBV6-2 or TRBV6-3 and TRBJ2-7, with D tentatively TRBD1 (6 bases). Trimming pared 2 bases from V and 5 bases from J, leaving 10 bases between. CDR1 and CDR2 (germline): MNHEY, SVGEGT. This CDR3 spans 13 amino acids. This chain's CDR3 is CASSYSTGNEQYF. CDR3 DNA: TGTGCCAGCAGTTACAGTACAGGGAACGAGCAGTACTTC.

The gene calls are TRBV5-6 and TRBJ2-3; D perhaps matches TRBD2 (6 bases). The germline V gene encodes CDR1 SGHDT and CDR2 YYEEEE. The CDR3 covers 14 residues. Trimming left V 3 bases short and J 0 bases short, with 8 bases between. The CDR3 DNA sequence: TGTGCCAGCAGCTCGGCGGGAAGCACAGATACGCAGTATTTT. It specifies CASSSAGSTDTQYF.

This clonotype came up a few times. CDR3 DNA sequence: TGTGCCAGCAGCTCGTTTACTAGCGGGGACCGCTACGAGCAGTACTTC. Amino acid sequence: CASSSFTSGDRYEQYF. This chain joins TRBV7-8 and TRBJ2-7; 10 bases are shared with TRBD2. The V and J ends lost 4 bases and 3 bases, in that order; junction bases with no gene match: 9. The germline V gene encodes CDR1 SGHVS and CDR2 FQNEAQ. The CDR3 contains 16 residues.

The chain carries TRBV7-2 and TRBJ2-2; tentatively, D is TRBD1 or TRBD2 (5 bases each). With 9 bases removed from V and 4 bases from J, the gap between germline ends came to 30 bases. From germline, CDR1 is SGHTA and CDR2 FQGNSA. The CDR3 sequence is 19 residues long. The CDR3 sequence is CASSPPSDKMAGRTGELFF. In nucleotides, the CDR3 is TGTGCCAGTAGCCCCCCTTCGGACAAGATGGCGGGCCGCACCGGGGAGCTGTTTTTT.

The chain uses TRBV7-9 and TRBJ2-1; TRBD2 matches at 8 bases. The CDR3 spans 15 residues. With V trimmed by 3 bases and J by 5 bases, 6 bases remained unmatched. Germline CDR1 is SEHNR and CDR2 is FQNEAQ (reference sequence). CDR3 amino acids: CASSLRAGVNNEQFF. CDR3 sequence (DNA): TGTGCCAGCAGCTTGCGAGCGGGGGTAAACAATGAGCAGTTCTTC.

The chain links TRBV4-1 to TRBJ1-2, with D hard to call. The CDR3 totals 14 residues. The V end lost 3 bases, the J end lost 8 bases, and 16 bases lay between the germline ends. Germline CDR1 reads MGHRA; CDR2 reads YSYEKL. CDR3 bases: TGCGCCAGCAGCCAGGGTTTCGAGGCGGGCGGCTACACCTTC. This encodes CASSQGFEAGGYTF.

V usage is TRBV20-1 and J usage is TRBJ2-7; TRBD2 matches 10 bases. Germline V CDR1 and CDR2: DFQATT, SNEGSKA (reference sequence). The trim removed 6 bases at V and 3 bases at J, leaving 14 bases unmatched. CDR3 length: 16 amino acids. CDR3 in DNA: TGCAGTGCCCAAACTGCCTCTAGCGGGGGCATCTACGAGCAGTACTTC. Its translation: CSAQTASSGGIYEQYF.

The chain has TRBV12-3 or TRBV12-4 and TRBJ2-7; 7 bases align to TRBD1. This CDR3 spans 14 amino acids. The V and J ends lost 7 bases and 3 bases, in that order; junction bases with no gene match: 9. As DNA, the CDR3 is TGTGCCAGCACCGAAGGGGGCTGGTACTACGAGCAGTACTTC. Translation: CASTEGGWYYEQYF.

The V gene is TRBV19, the J gene TRBJ1-4, with a weak D call TRBD1 (6 bases). Germline CDR1 is LNHDA and CDR2 is SQIVND (reference sequence). Trimming cost V 5 bases and J 0 bases, with 16 bases left between them. This CDR3 comprises 17 residues. In DNA form, the CDR3 reads TGTGCCAGTAGTCCCCGTGGGGGCGCTGCAACTAATGAAAAACTGTTTTTT. This translates into CASSPRGGAATNEKLFF. The full variable domain, in which reference TRBV19 and TRBJ1-4 provide the parts outside the CDR3, is DGGITQSPKYLFRKEGQNVTLSCEQNLNHDAMYWYRQDPGQGLRLIYYSQIVNDFQKGDIAEGYSVSREKKESFPLTVTSAQKNPTAFYLCASSPRGGAATNEKLFFGSGTQLSVL.

V and J are TRBV19 and TRBJ1-5; D not certain. In germline, CDR1 is LNHDA, CDR2 SQIVND (reference sequence). The CDR3 is made up of 15 amino acids. V lost 1 base and J lost 2, with 9 bases in between. The CDR3 protein is CASSIVGRGNQPQHF. DNA for the CDR3: TGTGCCAGTAGTATAGTGGGTCGGGGCAATCAGCCCCAGCATTTT.